These T cell receptor beta chains were read from a single sample in a study of shared clonotypes between healthy human individuals. Clones were read by immunoSEQ multiplex PCR, and TCRdb kept only the in-frame ones, dropping some. Of about 490,000 clones listed, approximately 78% were seen once; the top ten hold more than 10%. Sequences were obtained from PBMCs. These receptors all come from a middle-aged woman in good health. Some clones in this sample may be carry-over from other donors' samples. CDR3s include the opening cysteine and the closing phenylalanine or tryptophan. D genes are given only for firm matches. Rows give clone size only sometimes, using once, few, many, or a class for an expanded clone.

d_call cdr3_length j_call clone_size v_call cdr3_aa cdr3_nt
TRBD1 16 TRBJ1-4 . TRBV4-3 CASSQGGTGYGEKLFF TGCGCCAGCAGCCAAGGCGGGACAGGGTACGGTGAAAAACTGTTTTTT
. 14 TRBJ2-7 . TRBV7-2 CASSQTRGFYEQYF TGTGCCAGCAGCCAGACTAGAGGTTTCTACGAGCAGTACTTC
. 14 TRBJ1-4 once TRBV5-4 CASSLGLVNEKLFF TGTGCCAGCAGCTTGGGCCTTGTTAATGAAAAACTGTTTTTT
. 11 TRBJ2-5 . TRBV30 CAWSVAETQYF TGTGCCTGGAGTGTAGCAGAGACCCAGTACTTC
. 13 TRBJ2-3 . TRBV25-1 CASSEFSTDTQYF TGTGCCAGCAGTGAATTCAGCACAGATACGCAGTATTTT
. 17 TRBJ2-5 . TRBV25-1 CASSESRQVRGKETQYF TGTGCCAGCAGTGAATCCCGACAGGTACGAGGTAAAGAGACCCAGTACTTC
. 16 TRBJ1-3 . TRBV5-4 CASSRMGTSSGNTIYF TGTGCCAGCAGCAGAATGGGCACCAGCTCTGGAAACACCATATATTTT
. 12 TRBJ1-1 . TRBV5-4 CASEGLNTEAFF TGTGCCTCGGAGGGACTCAACACTGAAGCTTTCTTT
TRBD2 17 TRBJ2-5 . TRBV5-1 CASSLAPGLAGEETQYF TGCGCCAGCAGCTTGGCCCCAGGGCTAGCGGGAGAAGAGACCCAGTACTTC
. 14 TRBJ2-7 . TRBV5-1 CASSRSPGVGEQYF TGCGCCAGCAGCAGATCCCCAGGGGTGGGGGAGCAGTACTTC
TRBD1 13 TRBJ1-5 . TRBV6-6 CAGSRQGNQPQHF TGTGCCGGCAGTAGACAGGGTAATCAGCCCCAGCATTTT
. 13 TRBJ2-5 . TRBV7-9 CASSLSAVGTQYF TGTGCCAGCAGCTTATCGGCCGTAGGGACCCAGTACTTC
. 14 TRBJ1-1 . TRBV7-9 CASSLWTANTEAFF TGTGCCAGCAGCTTATGGACAGCGAACACTGAAGCTTTCTTT
. 11 TRBJ2-1 . TRBV4-1 CASSAVYEQFF TGCGCCAGCAGCGCAGTGTATGAGCAGTTCTTC
. 16 TRBJ2-2 . TRBV6-5 CASSYGGPWDGGELFF TGTGCCAGCAGCTACGGGGGTCCTTGGGACGGCGGGGAGCTGTTTTTT
TRBD2 15 TRBJ2-7 . TRBV15 CATSPRTGGSYEQYF TGTGCCACCAGCCCCCGTACGGGAGGGTCCTACGAGCAGTACTTC
TRBD1 14 TRBJ1-1 once TRBV7-3 CASSLGDRVTEAFF TGTGCCAGCAGCTTAGGGGACAGGGTCACTGAAGCTTTCTTT
TRBD2 18 TRBJ2-1 . TRBV12-5 CASGLSGLAGGPYNEQFF TGTGCTAGTGGCCTTTCGGGACTAGCGGGGGGGCCCTACAATGAGCAGTTCTTC
. 12 TRBJ1-2 once TRBV30 CAWSVGGLGYTF TGTGCCTGGAGTGTGGGCGGATTGGGCTACACCTTC
TRBD2 13 TRBJ2-1 . TRBV19 CASGTSGNNEQFF TGTGCCAGTGGGACTAGCGGAAACAATGAGCAGTTCTTC
TRBD2 15 TRBJ2-7 . TRBV4-1 CASSTGRGGSYEQYF TGCGCCAGCAGCACCGGGAGGGGAGGCTCCTACGAGCAGTACTTC
TRBD1 15 TRBJ2-5 . TRBV25-1 CASSDPRTGQETQYF TGTGCCAGCAGTGACCCCAGGACAGGTCAAGAAACCCAGTACTTC
. 15 TRBJ1-1 . TRBV6-6 CASSYSRDQNTEAFF TGTGCCAGCAGCTATAGCCGGGACCAGAACACTGAAGCTTTCTTT
. 14 TRBJ1-1 once TRBV7-2 CASSLYSPNTEAFF TGTGCCAGCAGCTTATACAGCCCGAACACTGAAGCTTTCTTT
TRBD2 14 TRBJ2-1 . TRBV4-3 CASSQPVRGGEQFF TGCGCCAGCAGCCAACCTGTACGGGGGGGGGAGCAGTTCTTC
TRBD1 14 TRBJ2-2 . TRBV7-3 CASHRQGDTGELFF TGTGCCAGTCATAGACAGGGCGACACCGGGGAGCTGTTTTTT
. 15 TRBJ1-3 few TRBV5-1 CASSLVPGFGNTIYF TGCGCCAGCAGCTTGGTTCCGGGGTTCGGAAACACCATATATTTT
. 16 TRBJ2-7 . TRBV11-2 CASSPWGATSSYEQYF TGTGCCAGCAGCCCATGGGGGGCCACCAGCTCCTACGAGCAGTACTTC
. 14 TRBJ2-1 . TRBV4-2 CASSQESSWDEQFF TGTGCCAGCAGCCAAGAGTCTAGCTGGGATGAGCAGTTCTTC
. 13 TRBJ2-3 . TRBV18 CASSLNPADTQYF TGTGCCAGCTCCCTTAATCCCGCAGATACGCAGTATTTT
TRBD1 18 TRBJ2-7 once TRBV5-1 CASSLQPDRGLRSYEQYF TGCGCCAGCAGCTTACAACCGGACAGGGGGCTAAGGTCCTACGAGCAGTACTTC